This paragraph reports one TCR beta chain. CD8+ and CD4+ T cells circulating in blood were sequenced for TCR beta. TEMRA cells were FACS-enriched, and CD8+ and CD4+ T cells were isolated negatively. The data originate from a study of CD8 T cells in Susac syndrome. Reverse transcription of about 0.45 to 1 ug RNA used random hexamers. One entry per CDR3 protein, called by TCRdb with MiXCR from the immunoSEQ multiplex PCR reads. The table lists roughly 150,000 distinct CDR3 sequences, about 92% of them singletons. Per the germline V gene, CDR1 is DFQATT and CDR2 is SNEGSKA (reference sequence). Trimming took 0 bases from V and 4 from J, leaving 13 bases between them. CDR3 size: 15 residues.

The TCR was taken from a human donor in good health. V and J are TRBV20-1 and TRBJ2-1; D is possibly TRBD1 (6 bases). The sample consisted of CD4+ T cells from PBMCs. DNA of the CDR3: TGCAGTGCTAGAGATTGGACAGTTCCTTACAATGAGCAGTTCTTC. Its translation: CSARDWTVPYNEQFF.